This T cell receptor beta chain was recorded in a study of T cell repertoires in cytomegalovirus infection. About the research overall: CMV infection together with matching HLA type was indicated by public TCR beta signatures. Findings of the study overall: Clonotype analysis showed dominance of the ex vivo response by HLA-C-restricted CMV-specific TCR beta clonotypes. Cumulative public TCR beta family frequency identified CMV carriers with the relevant HLA.

TCRdb processed the reads anew with MiXCR; each CDR3 protein has one entry. The table has 150,000 to 180,000 distinct CDR3 sequences, 23% seen once. Comment on this clonotype: Its antigen is currently unknown.

This CDR3 region has 13 residues. V shed 4 bases, J shed 6 bases, and the junction held 6 bases outside the gene matches. Germline lookup yields CDR1 SGHRS and CDR2 YFSETQ. The material sequenced was PBMCs. The TCR comes from a human donor in good health (CMV status not recorded). Some clones in this sample may be carry-over from other donors' samples. The rearrangement joins TRBV5-1 to TRBJ1-2, with 7 bases fitting TRBD1. The chain's CDR3 is CASSPGQSNGYTF. Written as DNA, the CDR3 is TGCGCCAGCAGCCCGGGACAGTCTAATGGCTACACCTTC. Based on the CDR3 plus reference TRBV5-1 and TRBJ1-2, the full variable domain is KAGVTQTPRYLIKTRGQQVTLSCSPISGHRSVSWYQQTPGQGLQFLFEYFSETQRNKGNFPGRFSGRQFSNSRSEMNVSTLELGDSALYLCASSPGQSNGYTFGSGTRLTVV.